This T cell receptor (beta chain) was identified during a study of vaccination and CD4 T cells after COVID-19. Background on the study: Overlapping spike peptides of SARS-CoV-2, HCoV-NL63, HCoV-OC43 and HCoV-229E stimulated the cells.

Regarding treatment: roughly 10-day PBMC culture with coronavirus spike peptide pools or control peptides (ViraFEST assay). Comment on this clonotype: Its antigen is unknown.

The Oncomine TCR Beta short-read assay was applied to DNA of cultured CD4+ T cells. Each CDR3 protein gets one entry after TCRdb re-called the PCR reads with MiXCR. The table records around 20,000 distinct CDR3 sequences, more than 40% of them present only once. Germline CDR1 is SNHLY and CDR2 is FYNNEI. J gave up 3 bases and V 3 bases, and 12 bases lay outside the gene matches. The CDR3 is 18 residues long. The TCR comes from a human donor who had recovered from COVID-19. V and J are TRBV2 and TRBJ2-3; 10 bases fit TRBD2. This specimen consisted of CD4+ T cells from blood, cultured in vitro, obtained before SARS-CoV-2 vaccination. The CDR3 coding sequence is TGTGCCAGCAGTGAGAGACTAGCGGGCGGGGTTGGGACAGATACGCAGTATTTT. Translation gives CASSERLAGGVGTDTQYF.